Following are 2 T cell receptor beta chains from one sample sequenced in a study of radiotherapy plus CTLA-4 blockade in lung cancer. Sequenced by immunoSEQ multiplex PCR; TCRdb stores in-frame clones only, minus some. The sample lists around 80,000 clones; over 80% were seen once. This sample comprised peripheral blood, obtained from a patient treated with radiotherapy plus ipilimumab. These receptors were collected from a human donor with non-small cell lung cancer who had stable disease on radiotherapy plus ipilimumab.

The chain recombines TRBV6-6 with TRBJ2-7; TRBD1 agrees at 8 bases. Germline V lookup: CDR1 MNHNY, CDR2 SVGAGI (reference sequence). Trimming at V came to 6 bases and at J to 0 bases, leaving 7 bases not matched to a gene. This CDR3 has 15 amino acids. The CDR3 protein is CASSVGQEGSYEQYF. The DNA for the CDR3 is TGTGCCAGCAGCGTGGGACAGGAAGGCTCCTACGAGCAGTACTTC.

The CDR3 is CASSPVTNTEAFF. The CDR3 coding sequence is TGTGCCAGCAGCCCAGTGACGAACACTGAAGCTTTCTTT. The V and J genes are TRBV28 and TRBJ1-1, with D unresolved. This CDR3 contains 13 residues. Germline V gives CDR1 MDHEN, CDR2 SYDVKM. Trimming pared 6 bases from V and 1 base from J, leaving 9 bases between.